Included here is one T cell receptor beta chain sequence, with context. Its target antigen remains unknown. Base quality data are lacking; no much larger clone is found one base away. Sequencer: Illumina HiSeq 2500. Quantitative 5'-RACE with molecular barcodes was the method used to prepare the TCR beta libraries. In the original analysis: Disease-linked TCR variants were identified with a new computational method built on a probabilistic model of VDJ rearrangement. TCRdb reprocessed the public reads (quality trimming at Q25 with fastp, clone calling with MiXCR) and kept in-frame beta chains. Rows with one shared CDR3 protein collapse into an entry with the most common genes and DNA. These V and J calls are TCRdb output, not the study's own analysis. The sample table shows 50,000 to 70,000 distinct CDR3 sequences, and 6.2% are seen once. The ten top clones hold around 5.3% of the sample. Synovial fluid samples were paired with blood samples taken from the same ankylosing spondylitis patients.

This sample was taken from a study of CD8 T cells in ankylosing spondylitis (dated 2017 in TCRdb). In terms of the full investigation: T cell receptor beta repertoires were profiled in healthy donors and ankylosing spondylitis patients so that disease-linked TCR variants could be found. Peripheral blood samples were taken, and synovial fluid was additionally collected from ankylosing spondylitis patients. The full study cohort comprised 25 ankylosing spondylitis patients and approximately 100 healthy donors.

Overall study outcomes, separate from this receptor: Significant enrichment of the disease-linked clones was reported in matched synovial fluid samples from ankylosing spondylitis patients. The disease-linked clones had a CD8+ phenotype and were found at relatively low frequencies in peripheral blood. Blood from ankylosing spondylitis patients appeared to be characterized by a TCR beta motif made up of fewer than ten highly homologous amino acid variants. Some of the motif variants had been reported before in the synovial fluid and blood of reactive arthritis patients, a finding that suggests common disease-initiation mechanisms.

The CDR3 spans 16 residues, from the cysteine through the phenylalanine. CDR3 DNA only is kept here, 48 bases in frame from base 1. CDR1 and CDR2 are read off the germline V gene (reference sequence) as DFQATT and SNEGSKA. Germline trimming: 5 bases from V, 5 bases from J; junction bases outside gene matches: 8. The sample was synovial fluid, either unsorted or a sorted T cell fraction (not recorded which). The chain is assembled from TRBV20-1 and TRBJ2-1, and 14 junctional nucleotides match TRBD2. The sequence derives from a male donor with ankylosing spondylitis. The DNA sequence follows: TGCAGTGCTCTACGACTAGCGGGAGGGCGAAACAATGAGCAGTTCTTC. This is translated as CSALRLAGGRNNEQFF.